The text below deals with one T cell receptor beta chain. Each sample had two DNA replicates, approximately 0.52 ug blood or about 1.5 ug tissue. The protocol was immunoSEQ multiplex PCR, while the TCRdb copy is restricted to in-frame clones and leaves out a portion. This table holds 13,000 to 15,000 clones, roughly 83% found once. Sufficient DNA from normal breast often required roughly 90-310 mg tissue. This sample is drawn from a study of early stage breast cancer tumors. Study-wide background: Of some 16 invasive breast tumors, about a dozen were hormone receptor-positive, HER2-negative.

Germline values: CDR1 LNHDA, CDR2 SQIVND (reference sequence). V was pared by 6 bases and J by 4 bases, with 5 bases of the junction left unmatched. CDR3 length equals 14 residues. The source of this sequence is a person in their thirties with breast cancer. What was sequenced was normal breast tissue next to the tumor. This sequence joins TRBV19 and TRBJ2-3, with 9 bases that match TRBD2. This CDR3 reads CASRASGTADTQYF. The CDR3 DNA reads TGTGCCAGTAGGGCTAGCGGGACAGCAGATACGCAGTATTTT.